This entry concerns a single TCR beta chain. This clonotype came up a few times. It lacks a known antigen. Base qualities are not recorded, but no much larger clone differs from it by a single base. Based on the germline V gene, the CDR1 and CDR2 sequences are LGHNT and FRNRAP. The germline ends are 11 bases apart after V is trimmed by 3 bases and J by 2 bases. Counted from cysteine to phenylalanine, this CDR3 has 14 amino acids. Only CDR3 DNA is held: 42 bases, read in frame from base 1. The data belong to a study of T cell repertoires in cytomegalovirus infection (dated by TCRdb to the late 2010s). For the study in its entirety: Recently identified HLA-C-restricted CMV epitopes, whose presentation resists viral immunomodulation, were targeted by peptide stimulations together with well-studied HLA-B-restricted epitopes. Donor HLA type was relevant to the analysis, because carriage of CMV infection together with the matching HLA type was indicated by public TCR beta signatures.

General study outcomes and caveats: In both this cohort and an independent cohort of some 370 donors, the cumulative frequency of public TCR beta family members distinguished carriers of CMV infection plus the relevant HLA type. The ex vivo response was dominated by HLA-C-restricted CMV-specific TCR beta clonotypes, which also provided the single most frequent clonotype in two of eight donors.

Sequencing instrument: Illumina HiSeq 1500. TCRdb's own reprocessing of the public reads used fastp at Q25 and MiXCR and kept productive beta chains. When rows share a CDR3 protein, they turn into one entry using the most common DNA and genes. The sample records about 220,000 distinct CDR3 sequences, approximately 40% of which are singletons. Around 64% of the sample rests with the top ten. The treatment or condition tag for this specimen amounts to: in vitro stimulation with specific CMV peptide epitopes to enrich CMV-specific T cells. The sequences come from CD8+ T cells from cultured PBMCs, collected from culture after CMV antigen stimulation. The receptor was isolated from a human donor in good health (CMV status not recorded). Some clones in this sample may be carry-over from other donors' samples. The chain links TRBV12-5 with TRBJ2-7; TRBD2 is a possible D gene, resting on 6 matching bases. The CDR3 amino acid sequence is: CASGFGGMTYEQYF. The nucleotide sequence is TGTGCTAGTGGTTTCGGGGGTATGACCTACGAGCAGTACTTC.